The clone carrying this T cell receptor (beta chain) was recorded a few times. The PCR was carried out with 60 Vbeta primers and 13 Jbeta primers. Profiling relied on immunoSEQ multiplex PCR, and the TCRdb table lists in-frame clones only, not all of them. Of 180,000 or so clones in the sample, 9.5% were seen once. This sample was included in a study of cytomegalovirus exposure and HLA in healthy donors. V lost 3 bases, J lost 5 bases, and 25 bases lay in between. This CDR3 contains 18 residues. CDR1 KGHSH and CDR2 LQKENI come from the germline V gene. This TCR was sampled from a woman in her twenties or thirties in good health and CMV-seropositive. Sequencing used PBMCs. The chain joins TRBV18 to TRBJ1-2, with D hard to call. The DNA for the CDR3 is TGTGCCAGCTCACCCTCTGCACCTCGGGGAGGTGGCGGATATGGCTACACCTTC. Translating gives CASSPSAPRGGGGYGYTF.